These 25 T cell receptor beta chains were all obtained from the same sample, sequenced in a study of blood T cell repertoires in COVID-19. The data were produced by immunoSEQ multiplex PCR, yet TCRdb's version contains in-frame clones alone and is incomplete. This table holds about 210,000 clones, under 90% found once. Sequencing was carried out using peripheral blood. These TCRs come from a woman in her 40s with active or convalescent COVID-19.

The CDR3 coding sequence is TGTGCCACCAGTGCATCCCACCAAGAGACCCAGTACTTC. This encodes CATSASHQETQYF. The V call is TRBV24-1, the J call TRBJ2-5; the D is unclear. Germline CDR1 and CDR2: KGHDR and SFDVKD. Trimming stripped 5 bases from V and 0 bases from J, with 6 bases between. This CDR3 region has 13 residues.

CDR3 sequence: CASSLSLDRTYEQYF. DNA of the CDR3: TGTGCCAGCTCACTCTCCTTGGACAGAACCTACGAGCAGTACTTC. J is TRBJ2-7 and V is TRBV18; D perhaps matches TRBD1 (6 bases). The length of the CDR3 is 15 residues. Germline lookup yields CDR1 KGHSH and CDR2 LQKENI. V was trimmed by 4 bases and J by 2 bases, leaving 15 bases between them. Full variable domain (remainder filled in from reference TRBV18 and TRBJ2-7): NAGVMQNPRHLVRRRGQEARLRCSPMKGHSHVYWYRQLPEEGLKFMVYLQKENIIDESGMPKERFSAEFPKEGPSILRIQQVVRGDSAAYFCASSLSLDRTYEQYFGPGTRLTVT.

The genes are TRBV5-1 and TRBJ1-3; D possibly corresponds to TRBD1 (5 bases). Germline lookup yields CDR1 SGHRS and CDR2 YFSETQ. This CDR3 spans 16 amino acids. V lost 2 bases and J 0 bases, leaving 12 bases between the germline ends. The DNA of the CDR3 is TGCGCCAGCAGCTTAGGTCAGGGCGACTCTGGAAACACCATATATTTT. Amino acid sequence: CASSLGQGDSGNTIYF.

The rearrangement uses TRBV7-2 and TRBJ2-1; 8 bases are shared with TRBD2. Trimming at V came to 4 bases and at J to 9 bases, leaving 14 bases not matched to a gene. The CDR3 has 16 residues. CDR1 is SGHTA and CDR2 is FQGNSA in the germline V gene. The CDR3 DNA reads as TGTGCCAGCAGCTCGACGGGGCGGGGGGCAATCGGTGAGCAGTTCTTC. Residues: CASSSTGRGAIGEQFF. The full variable domain, in which reference TRBV7-2 and TRBJ2-1 provide the parts outside the CDR3, is GAGVSQSPSNKVTEKGKDVELRCDPISGHTALYWYRQSLGQGLEFLIYFQGNSAPDKSGLPSDRFSAERTGGSVSTLTIQRTQQEDSAVYLCASSSTGRGAIGEQFFGPGTRLTVL.

This chain uses TRBV19 with TRBJ1-4; no clear D. The germline gives CDR1 LNHDA, CDR2 SQIVND (reference sequence). The CDR3 has 14 amino acids. Between the trimmed V and J ends, which lost 8 bases and 1 base, there was a span of 11 bases. CDR3 protein: CASARAVTNEKLFF. The CDR3 coding sequence is TGTGCCAGTGCGAGGGCTGTAACTAATGAAAAACTGTTTTTT.

This chain links TRBV7-2 with TRBJ1-1; D is unresolved. This CDR3 has 13 amino acids. Trimming removed 1 base from V and 8 bases from J, with 11 bases in between. In germline, CDR1 is SGHTA, CDR2 FQGNSA. The CDR3 nucleotides read TGTGCCAGCAGCTTAGGGTCAGGCCAGGAAGCTTTCTTT. It specifies CASSLGSGQEAFF.

The V call is TRBV14, the J call TRBJ2-1; weak D call: TRBD1 (5 bases). Trimming left V 6 bases short and J 9 bases short, with 15 bases between. Per the germline V gene, CDR1 is SGHDN and CDR2 is FVKESK. This CDR3 comprises 13 residues. The CDR3 DNA is TGTGCCAGCAGTCAGCAGGGTGTGAGTGAGCAGTTCTTC. This encodes CASSQQGVSEQFF.

This chain links TRBV16 with TRBJ1-4; TRBD1 matches 10 bases. The germline gives CDR1 KGHSY, CDR2 FQNENV. This CDR3 comprises 15 residues. V dropped 4 bases and J dropped 7; count of bases not matched to a gene: 6. In nucleotides, the CDR3 is TGTGCCAGCAGCCCCGGACAGGGGGGAGGTGAAAAACTGTTTTTT. This encodes CASSPGQGGGEKLFF.

The rearrangement joins TRBV6-2 or TRBV6-3 to TRBJ2-1, with 9 nucleotides matching TRBD1. Trimming removed 6 bases from V and 4 bases from J; junction bases left unmatched: 10. The germline gives CDR1 MNHEY, CDR2 SVGEGT. The length of the CDR3 is 16 residues. In DNA, the CDR3 is TGTGCCAGCAGCCTAATCGGGACAGGGCTATACAATGAGCAGTTCTTC. It yields the protein CASSLIGTGLYNEQFF.

V gene TRBV19 combines with J gene TRBJ1-6; a weak D match, TRBD1 (5 bases). Germline V gene sequence: CDR1 LNHDA, CDR2 SQIVND (reference sequence). Trimming stripped 5 bases from V and 4 bases from J, with 15 bases between. This CDR3 has 16 amino acids. The CDR3: CASSSRGAVYNSPLHF. The DNA of the CDR3 is TGTGCCAGTAGTTCGCGTGGGGCAGTTTATAATTCACCCCTCCACTTT.

The CDR3 spells CASSLSLGQGRSYGYTF. The CDR3 bases are TGTGCCAGCAGTTTATCCTTAGGACAGGGTCGGTCCTATGGCTACACCTTC. V is TRBV27 and J is TRBJ1-2; TRBD1 matches 8 bases. Germline CDR1 reads MNHEY; CDR2 reads SMNVEV (reference sequence). After removal of 0 bases from V and 4 bases from J, the junction contained 10 bases not matched to a gene. The CDR3 contains 17 residues.

The chain joins TRBV6-5 to TRBJ2-7; 8 bases map to TRBD1. The J segment lost 1 base and the V segment lost 6 bases, leaving 5 bases of the junction unmatched. The length of the CDR3 is 14 residues. The germline V gene encodes CDR1 MNHEY and CDR2 SVGAGI. The chain's CDR3 is CASSWTGPSYEQYF. The CDR3 region has the DNA TGTGCCAGCAGCTGGACAGGGCCATCCTACGAGCAGTACTTC.

V is TRBV5-8 and J is TRBJ2-7, with D possibly TRBD1 on 5 matching bases. CDR3 length equals 15 residues. V dropped 2 bases and J dropped 1 base, with 13 bases sitting between them. Germline loops: CDR1 SGHTS, CDR2 YDEGEE. DNA of the CDR3: TGTGCCAGCAGCTTAGGGGCGAAGAGGTCCTACGAGCAGTACTTC. Translating gives CASSLGAKRSYEQYF.

This clone has ten or more counts. The rearrangement links TRBV29-1 to TRBJ2-3; D unresolved. Trimming left V 5 bases short and J 2 bases short, with 17 bases between. Looked up from germline, CDR1 is SQVTM and CDR2 is ANQGSEA. The CDR3 is 15 residues long. The CDR3 spells CSVQVGMTSTDTQYF. The CDR3, as DNA: TGCAGCGTTCAAGTCGGCATGACTTCCACAGATACGCAGTATTTT.

The chain links TRBV7-2 to TRBJ2-3; the match to TRBD1 covers 10 bases. CDR3 size: 18 residues. Trimming removed 5 bases from V and 2 bases from J; junction bases left unmatched: 13. CDR1 and CDR2 from the germline V gene are SGHTA and FQGNSA. CDR3 nucleotides: TGTGCCAGCAGCCTAGTGGGACAGGGGACATGGTACACAGATACGCAGTATTTT. Translated: CASSLVGQGTWYTDTQYF.

The chain joins TRBV6-6 to TRBJ1-1; D possibly corresponds to TRBD1 (5 bases). Trimming removed 2 bases at V and 2 bases at J, with 9 bases between. Germline V CDR1 and CDR2: MNHNY, SVGAGI (reference sequence). The CDR3 runs to 14 residues. CDR3 DNA sequence: TGTGCCAGCAGTTACGGAGACAGCAACACTGAAGCTTTCTTT. Amino acids: CASSYGDSNTEAFF.

The chain combines TRBV19 with TRBJ1-1, with 8 bases lining up with TRBD1. CDR3 length: 15 amino acids. Germline values: CDR1 LNHDA, CDR2 SQIVND (reference sequence). The trim removed 4 bases at V and 4 bases at J, leaving 8 bases unmatched. The CDR3 loop is CASSTIGQGGTEAFF. The CDR3 nucleotides are TGTGCCAGTAGTACCATAGGACAGGGAGGCACTGAAGCTTTCTTT.

The V and J genes are TRBV9 and TRBJ2-1; no reliable D call. The CDR3 has 12 amino acids. Trimming cost V 3 bases and J 10 bases, with 11 bases left between them. CDR1 is SGDLS, CDR2 YYNGEE, per germline. CDR3 in amino acids: CASSAEHAEQFF. CDR3 DNA: TGTGCCAGCAGCGCAGAACACGCAGAGCAGTTCTTC. The full variable domain, with the rest looked up from reference TRBV9 and TRBJ2-1, is DSGVTQTPKHLITATGQRVTLRCSPRSGDLSVYWYQQSLDQGLQFLIQYYNGEERAKGNILERFSAQQFPDLHSELNLSSLELGDSALYFCASSAEHAEQFFGPGTRLTVL.

This clone was detected a few times. The V and J genes are TRBV30 and TRBJ1-2, with unresolved D. Trimming pared 7 bases from V and 2 bases from J, leaving 11 bases between. CDR3 length: 12 amino acids. CDR1 GTSNPN and CDR2 SVGIG come from the germline V gene (reference sequence). The CDR3 region has the DNA TGTGCCTCGCCAGGAGGGAACTATGGCTACACCTTC. This gives the protein CASPGGNYGYTF.

The chain has TRBV12-5 and TRBJ2-1; 12 bases fit TRBD2. Germline assignment: CDR1 LGHNT and CDR2 FRNRAP. The CDR3 runs to 14 residues. After removal of 6 bases from V and 12 bases from J, the junction contained 9 bases not matched to a gene. This CDR3 is CASGTSGSLARQFF. CDR3 in DNA: TGTGCTAGTGGGACTAGCGGGAGTTTAGCTCGGCAGTTCTTC.

This clone was observed many times. J is TRBJ2-5 and V is TRBV4-1; 10 bases match TRBD1. Germline V CDR1 and CDR2: MGHRA, YSYEKL. V dropped 4 bases and J dropped 4; count of bases not matched to a gene: 0. The CDR3 spans 13 residues. DNA of the CDR3: TGCGCCAGCAGCCGGGACAGGGGAGAGACCCAGTACTTC. Its translation: CASSRDRGETQYF.

V is TRBV30 and J is TRBJ1-3; D is unresolved. Looked up from germline, CDR1 is GTSNPN and CDR2 is SVGIG (reference sequence). Trimming stripped 5 bases from V and 0 bases from J, with 17 bases between. There are 16 residues in the CDR3. The CDR3 protein is CAWERTRHGSGNTIYF. CDR3 coding DNA: TGTGCCTGGGAGCGGACGCGACACGGCTCTGGAAACACCATATATTTT.

This chain links TRBV27 with TRBJ2-1, with TRBD2 matching over 10 bases. The CDR3 is made up of 16 amino acids. Unmatched junction bases numbered 4, after V lost 2 bases and J lost 3 bases. Germline CDR1 MNHEY, CDR2 SMNVEV (reference sequence). CDR3 sequence (DNA): TGTGCCAGCAGTTTACTAGCGGGAGTTGGCTACAATGAGCAGTTCTTC. The encoded protein is CASSLLAGVGYNEQFF.

The genes are TRBV24-1 and TRBJ1-2; 8 bases are a match to TRBD1. Trimming took 2 bases from V and 4 from J; bases not matched to a gene: 5. This CDR3 is 15 amino acids long. Germline lookup yields CDR1 KGHDR and CDR2 SFDVKD. The CDR3 DNA reads as TGTGCCACCAGTGATTCGGACGGGACAGGCTATGGCTACACCTTC. It specifies CATSDSDGTGYGYTF.

This clone was seen once. The CDR3 DNA is TGTGCCAGCAGTGGGACAGGGAGAAGCACAGATACGCAGTATTTT. Translating gives CASSGTGRSTDTQYF. V gene TRBV2 combines with J gene TRBJ2-3, with 8 bases identical to TRBD1. The V segment lost 4 bases and the J segment 0 bases; nucleotides outside the gene matches: 3. Germline CDR1 and CDR2: SNHLY and FYNNEI. This CDR3 has 15 amino acids. The full variable domain, in which reference TRBV2 and TRBJ2-3 provide the parts outside the CDR3, is EPEVTQTPSHQVTQMGQEVILRCVPISNHLYFYWYRQILGQKVEFLVSFYNNEISEKSEIFDDQFSVERPDGSNFTLKIRSTKLEDSAMYFCASSGTGRSTDTQYFGPGTRLTVL.